These T cell receptor beta chains were read from a single sample in a study of CD8+ T cells in alopecia areata. The repertoire was sequenced with immunoSEQ multiplex PCR; TCRdb's copy has only in-frame clones and lacks some. This sample yields some 14,000 clones, of which about 57% are seen a single time; approximately 3.9% belongs to the top ten. The source material was CD4+ Tregs sorted from blood. These receptors were collected from a human donor with alopecia areata. Each CDR3 is given with its conserved first and last residue. The D gene is left open where the match is weak. Rows may omit the clone size; those that give it use once, few, many or a size class.

clone_size: -; d_call: -; v_call: TRBV11-3; j_call: TRBJ2-7; cdr3_aa: CASSFVVTSLHEQYF; cdr3_nt: TGTGCCAGCAGCTTCGTCGTGACATCACTCCACGAGCAGTACTTC
clone_size: -; d_call: TRBD2; v_call: TRBV28; j_call: TRBJ2-1; cdr3_aa: CASSFSVLAGSYNEQFF; cdr3_nt: TGTGCCAGCAGTTTTTCGGTCCTAGCGGGATCATACAATGAGCAGTTCTTC
clone_size: -; d_call: -; v_call: TRBV28; j_call: TRBJ2-7; cdr3_aa: CASSYRGGSTQQYF; cdr3_nt: TGTGCCAGCAGTTACAGGGGGGGCTCTACGCAGCAGTACTTC
clone_size: -; d_call: -; v_call: TRBV6-5; j_call: TRBJ2-2; cdr3_aa: CASSYQVTGELFF; cdr3_nt: TGTGCCAGCAGTTACCAGGTCACCGGGGAGCTGTTTTTT
clone_size: large; d_call: TRBD1; v_call: TRBV7-9; j_call: TRBJ2-1; cdr3_aa: CASSPTPLQGADEQFF; cdr3_nt: TGTGCCAGCAGCCCTACCCCTCTCCAGGGGGCGGATGAGCAGTTCTTC
clone_size: -; d_call: -; v_call: TRBV23-1; j_call: TRBJ2-7; cdr3_aa: CASCGRAPYEQYF; cdr3_nt: TGCGCCAGCTGCGGCCGGGCCCCCTACGAGCAGTACTTC
clone_size: once; d_call: -; v_call: TRBV5-1; j_call: TRBJ2-7; cdr3_aa: CASSLLGGSIVYEQYF; cdr3_nt: TGCGCCAGCAGCTTGTTGGGTGGGAGTATTGTCTACGAGCAGTACTTC
clone_size: few; d_call: -; v_call: TRBV7-6; j_call: TRBJ2-2; cdr3_aa: CAARRRLHTGELFF; cdr3_nt: TGTGCCGCAAGGCGCAGGCTCCACACCGGGGAGCTGTTTTTT
clone_size: once; d_call: -; v_call: TRBV27; j_call: TRBJ2-2; cdr3_aa: CASSFALRLGELFF; cdr3_nt: TGTGCCAGCAGTTTCGCACTGAGGTTGGGGGAGCTGTTTTTT
clone_size: -; d_call: -; v_call: TRBV18; j_call: TRBJ1-4; cdr3_aa: CASSSGALVEKLFF; cdr3_nt: TGTGCCAGCTCATCAGGGGCATTGGTTGAAAAACTGTTTTTT